Listed below are T cell receptor beta chains from one sample, sequenced in a study of T cells in Graves' hyperthyroidism and ophthalmopathy. TCRdb analysed the multiplex PCR reads with MiXCR anew, one entry per CDR3 protein. The data hold more than 300,000 distinct CDR3 sequences, with roughly 15% observed a single time. What was sequenced was blood. The receptors stem from a woman aged 30 to 39 with Graves' hyperthyroidism that later progressed to Graves' ophthalmopathy. Both conserved end residues are part of each CDR3. D genes are given only for firm matches. Size values are once, few and many counts, or a class for expanded clones, and some rows have none.

v_gene	j_gene	d_gene	abundance	CDR3aa	CDR3nt
TRBV4-1	TRBJ2-7	TRBD2	many	CASSQEGIAGGRNEQYF	TGCGCCAGCAGCCAAGAGGGCATAGCGGGGGGAAGGAACGAGCAGTACTTC
TRBV3-1	TRBJ2-1	-	many	CASSQGIAKSSYNEQFF	TGTGCCAGCAGCCAAGGTATAGCAAAAAGCTCCTACAATGAGCAGTTCTTC
TRBV19	TRBJ2-2	-	few	CASTWWTDLTNTGELFF	TGTGCCAGTACCTGGTGGACAGACCTTACGAACACCGGGGAGCTGTTTTTT
TRBV11-2	TRBJ2-7	-	many	CASSLDLGRVSYEQYF	TGTGCCAGCAGCTTAGATCTGGGCAGGGTATCTTACGAGCAGTACTTC
TRBV28	TRBJ2-2	TRBD2	many	CASSFVAPPRTSGSLPGELFF	TGTGCCAGCAGTTTTGTAGCACCGCCGCGGACTAGCGGGAGTTTGCCCGGGGAGCTGTTTTTT
TRBV20-1	TRBJ2-3	TRBD2	many	CSAEGGAGGPEDTQYF	TGCAGTGCCGAGGGGGGAGCGGGAGGGCCTGAAGATACGCAGTATTTT
TRBV5-1	TRBJ2-2	TRBD2	-	CASSPLMREGTGELFF	TGCGCCAGCAGCCCATTGATGAGGGAGGGCACCGGGGAGCTGTTTTTT
TRBV15	TRBJ2-1	-	many	CATSRDRTGDYEQFF	TGTGCCACCAGCAGAGATCGGACGGGGGATTATGAGCAGTTCTTC
TRBV29-1	TRBJ2-7	-	-	CSVAGTYEQYF	TGCAGCGTTGCAGGAACCTACGAGCAGTACTTC
TRBV6-2/TRBV6-3	TRBJ2-5	-	-	CASSYPDRERYF	TGTGCCAGCAGTTACCCCGACCGGGAACGGTACTTC
TRBV6-6	TRBJ2-3	-	few	CASSYSKLLQTNTQYF	TGTGCCAGCAGTTACTCGAAGCTGCTCCAGACCAATACGCAGTATTTT
TRBV20-1	TRBJ1-1	-	few	CSGAGHREAFF	TGCAGTGGCGCGGGACACCGAGAAGCTTTCTTT
TRBV7-8	TRBJ1-4	-	many	CASSPRTNEKLFF	TGTGCCAGCAGTCCCCGGACTAATGAAAAACTGTTTTTT
TRBV10-3	TRBJ1-5	-	-	CAIGGGGNQPQHF	TGTGCCATCGGCGGGGGCGGCAATCAGCCCCAGCATTTT
TRBV30	TRBJ2-3	-	-	CAWRRVGTLDTDTQYF	TGTGCCTGGAGGCGTGTGGGTACGTTGGACACAGATACGCAGTATTTT
TRBV5-1	TRBJ1-1	-	few	CASSLEGDDTEAFF	TGCGCCAGCAGCCTCGAAGGGGACGACACTGAAGCTTTCTTT
TRBV7-9	TRBJ2-7	TRBD1	many	CASSQDRHEQYF	TGTGCCAGCAGCCAGGACAGGCACGAGCAGTACTTC
TRBV2	TRBJ2-1	-	-	CASSEPGHEQFF	TGTGCCAGCAGTGAACCGGGTCATGAGCAGTTCTTC
TRBV6-2/TRBV6-3	TRBJ1-6	-	-	CASSWNENSPLHF	TGTGCCAGCAGTTGGAATGAAAATTCACCCCTCCACTTT
TRBV18	TRBJ2-3	TRBD2	many	CASSRRLAGRTDTQYF	TGTGCCAGCTCACGGCGACTAGCGGGTCGCACAGATACGCAGTATTTT
TRBV2	TRBJ2-7	TRBD2	-	CASRPGLAGGSYEQYF	TGTGCCAGCAGGCCGGGACTAGCGGGGGGAAGCTACGAGCAGTACTTC
TRBV3-1	TRBJ2-1	TRBD1	few	CASSPNTLRTGGVDEQFF	TGTGCCAGCAGCCCGAACACACTCAGGACAGGGGGCGTTGATGAGCAGTTCTTC
TRBV4-1	TRBJ1-5	-	-	CASSQGGTYQKLHQPQHF	TGCGCCAGCAGCCAAGGCGGGACCTACCAAAAGCTTCATCAGCCCCAGCATTTT
TRBV28	TRBJ2-3	-	few	CASSLYGTAMADTQYF	TGTGCCAGCAGTTTATATGGGACCGCGATGGCTGATACGCAGTATTTT
TRBV2	TRBJ2-7	-	many	CASRDFTYEQYF	TGTGCCAGCAGGGATTTTACCTACGAGCAGTACTTC
TRBV25-1	TRBJ1-6	-	once	CASSGYRDHSSYNSPLHF	TGTGCCAGCAGTGGCTACCGGGACCATAGCTCCTATAATTCACCCCTCCACTTT
TRBV29-1	TRBJ2-3	-	-	CSVEATGTVSDTQYF	TGCAGCGTTGAGGCTACAGGGACTGTTTCAGATACGCAGTATTTT
TRBV27	TRBJ2-7	TRBD2	few	CASSLKASGATYEQYF	TGTGCCAGCAGTCTCAAGGCCAGCGGGGCTACCTACGAGCAGTACTTC
TRBV5-1	TRBJ1-2	-	many	CASSSRAGGYTF	TGCGCCAGCAGCTCTAGGGCGGGCGGCTACACCTTC
TRBV5-1	TRBJ1-5	-	many	CASSLWGGSNQPQHF	TGCGCCAGCAGCTTGTGGGGGGGCAGCAATCAGCCCCAGCATTTT
TRBV28	TRBJ1-2	-	many	CATSAYGYTF	TGTGCCACATCTGCCTATGGCTACACCTTC